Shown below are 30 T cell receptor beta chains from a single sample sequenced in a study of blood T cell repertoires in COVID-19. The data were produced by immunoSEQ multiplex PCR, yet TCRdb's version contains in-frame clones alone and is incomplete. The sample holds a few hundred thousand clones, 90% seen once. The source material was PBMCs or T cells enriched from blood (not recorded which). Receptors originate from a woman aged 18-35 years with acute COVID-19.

The CDR3 coding sequence is TGTGCCAGCAGCTTATTCCGGGGCAATCAGCCCCAGCATTTT. This sequence encodes CASSLFRGNQPQHF. This chain uses TRBV7-2 with TRBJ1-5; unclear D gene. Germline V gene lookup returns CDR1 SGHTA and CDR2 FQGNSA. Trimming cost V 2 bases and J 2 bases, with 7 bases left between them. CDR3 size: 14 residues.

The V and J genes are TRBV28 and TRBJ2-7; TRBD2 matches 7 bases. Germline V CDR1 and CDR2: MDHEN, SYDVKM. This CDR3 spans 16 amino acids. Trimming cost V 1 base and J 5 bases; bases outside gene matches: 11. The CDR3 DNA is TGTGCCAGCAGTTTATCGACCCTAGCGGACCCTGACGAGCAGTACTTC. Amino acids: CASSLSTLADPDEQYF.

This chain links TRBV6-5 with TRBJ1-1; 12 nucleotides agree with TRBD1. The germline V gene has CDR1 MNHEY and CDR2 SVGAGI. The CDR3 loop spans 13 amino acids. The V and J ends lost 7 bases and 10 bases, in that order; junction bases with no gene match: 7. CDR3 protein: CASTGGQGAGAFF. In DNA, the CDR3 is TGTGCCAGCACAGGGGGACAGGGGGCTGGAGCTTTCTTT.

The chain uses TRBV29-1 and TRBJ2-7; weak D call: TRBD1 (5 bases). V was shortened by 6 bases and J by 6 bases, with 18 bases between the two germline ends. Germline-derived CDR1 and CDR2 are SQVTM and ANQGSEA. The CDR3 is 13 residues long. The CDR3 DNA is TGCAGCGTCGCCCTCCAGGGCGCCCTCGAGCAGTACTTC. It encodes CSVALQGALEQYF.

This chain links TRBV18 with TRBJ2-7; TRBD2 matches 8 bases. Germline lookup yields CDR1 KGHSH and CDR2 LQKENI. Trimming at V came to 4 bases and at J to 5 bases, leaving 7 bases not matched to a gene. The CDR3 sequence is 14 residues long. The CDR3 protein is CASSLSGLVNEQYF. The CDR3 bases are TGTGCCAGCTCACTATCGGGACTAGTGAACGAGCAGTACTTC.

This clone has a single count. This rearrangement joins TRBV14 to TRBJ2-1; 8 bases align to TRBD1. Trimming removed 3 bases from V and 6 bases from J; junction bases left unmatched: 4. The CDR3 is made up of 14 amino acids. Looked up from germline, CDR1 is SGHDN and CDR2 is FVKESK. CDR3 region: CASSQTTGGNEQFF. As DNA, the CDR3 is TGTGCCAGCAGCCAGACCACAGGGGGCAATGAGCAGTTCTTC.

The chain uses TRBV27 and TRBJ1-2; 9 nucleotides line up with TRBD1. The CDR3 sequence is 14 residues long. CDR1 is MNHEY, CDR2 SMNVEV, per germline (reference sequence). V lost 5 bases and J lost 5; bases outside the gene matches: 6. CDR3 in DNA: TGTGCCAGCAGTACCCAAGGGACAGGGTATGGCTACACCTTC. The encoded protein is CASSTQGTGYGYTF.

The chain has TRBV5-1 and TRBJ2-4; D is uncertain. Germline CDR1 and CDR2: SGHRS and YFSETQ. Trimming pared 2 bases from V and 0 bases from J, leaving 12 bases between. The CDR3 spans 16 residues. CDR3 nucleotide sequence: TGCGCCAGCAGCTTCCGTCCACAGCTAGCCAAAAACATTCAGTACTTC. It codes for CASSFRPQLAKNIQYF.

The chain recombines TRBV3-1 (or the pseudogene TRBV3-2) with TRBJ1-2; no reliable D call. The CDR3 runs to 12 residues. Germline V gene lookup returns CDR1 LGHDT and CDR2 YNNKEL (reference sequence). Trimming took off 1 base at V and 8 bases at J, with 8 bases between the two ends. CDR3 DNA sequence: TGTGCCAGCAGCCAAGGGGCGGGCGGCTACACCTTC. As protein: CASSQGAGGYTF.

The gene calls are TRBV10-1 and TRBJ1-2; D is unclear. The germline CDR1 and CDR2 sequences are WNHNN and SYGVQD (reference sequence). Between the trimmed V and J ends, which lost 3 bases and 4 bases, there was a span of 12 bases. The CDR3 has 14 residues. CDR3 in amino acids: CASSESGSPYGYTF. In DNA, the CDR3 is TGCGCCAGCAGTGAAAGTGGGAGTCCCTATGGCTACACCTTC.

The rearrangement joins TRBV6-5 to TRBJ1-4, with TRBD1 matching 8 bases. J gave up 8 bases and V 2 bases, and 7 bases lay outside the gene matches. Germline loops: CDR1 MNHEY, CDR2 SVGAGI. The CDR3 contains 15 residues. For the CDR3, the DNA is TGTGCCAGCAGTTACCTAGGACAGGGTGGCGAAAAACTGTTTTTT. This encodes CASSYLGQGGEKLFF.

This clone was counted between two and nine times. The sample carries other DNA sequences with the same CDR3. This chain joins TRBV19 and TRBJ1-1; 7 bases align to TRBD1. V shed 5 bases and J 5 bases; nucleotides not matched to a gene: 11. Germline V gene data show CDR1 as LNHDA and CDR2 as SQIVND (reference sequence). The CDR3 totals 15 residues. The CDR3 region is CASSPRQGVGTEAFF. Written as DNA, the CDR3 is TGTGCCAGTAGTCCAAGACAGGGAGTGGGAACTGAAGCTTTCTTT.

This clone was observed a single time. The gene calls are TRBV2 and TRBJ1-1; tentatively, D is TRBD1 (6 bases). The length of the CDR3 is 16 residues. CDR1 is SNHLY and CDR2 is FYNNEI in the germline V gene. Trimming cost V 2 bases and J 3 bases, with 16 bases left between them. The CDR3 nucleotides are TGTGCCAGCAGTGAAATTCAGAGAGGGGGTCACACTGAAGCTTTCTTT. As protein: CASSEIQRGGHTEAFF.

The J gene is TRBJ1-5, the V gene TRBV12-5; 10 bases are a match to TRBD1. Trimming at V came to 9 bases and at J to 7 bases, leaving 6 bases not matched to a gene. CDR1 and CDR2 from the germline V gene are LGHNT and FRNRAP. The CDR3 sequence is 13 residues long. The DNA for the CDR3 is TGTGCTAGCATGACAGGGGGCGGCCAGCCCCAGCATTTT. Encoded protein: CASMTGGGQPQHF.

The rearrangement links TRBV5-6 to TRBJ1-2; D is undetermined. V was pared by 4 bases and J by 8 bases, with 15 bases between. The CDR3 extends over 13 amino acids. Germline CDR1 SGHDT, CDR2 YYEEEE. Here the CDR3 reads CASSLGGPGGYTF. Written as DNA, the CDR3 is TGTGCCAGCAGCCTAGGCGGGCCTGGGGGCTACACCTTC.

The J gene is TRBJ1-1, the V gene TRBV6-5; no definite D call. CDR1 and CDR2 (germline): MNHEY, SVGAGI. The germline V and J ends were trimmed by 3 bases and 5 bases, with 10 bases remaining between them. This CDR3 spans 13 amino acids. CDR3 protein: CASSYIGRTEAFF. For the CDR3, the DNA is TGTGCCAGCAGTTATATTGGCAGGACTGAAGCTTTCTTT.

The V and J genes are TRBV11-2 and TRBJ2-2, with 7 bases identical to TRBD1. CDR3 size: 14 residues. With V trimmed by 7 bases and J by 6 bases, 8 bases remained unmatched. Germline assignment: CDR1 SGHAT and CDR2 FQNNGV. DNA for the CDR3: TGTGCCAGCACCACCCGGCAGGGGGCCGGGGAGCTGTTTTTT. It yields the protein CASTTRQGAGELFF.

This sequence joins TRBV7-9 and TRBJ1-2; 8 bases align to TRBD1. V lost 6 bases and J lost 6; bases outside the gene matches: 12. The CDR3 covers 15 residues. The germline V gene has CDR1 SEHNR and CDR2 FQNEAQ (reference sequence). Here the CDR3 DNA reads TGTGCCAGCAGAACGACAGGGGCCCAACTCCATGGCTACACCTTC. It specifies CASRTTGAQLHGYTF.

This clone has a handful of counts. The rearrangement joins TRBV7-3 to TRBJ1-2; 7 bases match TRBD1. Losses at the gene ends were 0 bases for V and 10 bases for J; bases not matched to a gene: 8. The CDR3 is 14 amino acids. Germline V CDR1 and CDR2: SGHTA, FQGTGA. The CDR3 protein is CASSLTLTDRIYTF. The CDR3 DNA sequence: TGTGCCAGCAGCTTAACGTTGACGGACAGGATCTACACCTTC.

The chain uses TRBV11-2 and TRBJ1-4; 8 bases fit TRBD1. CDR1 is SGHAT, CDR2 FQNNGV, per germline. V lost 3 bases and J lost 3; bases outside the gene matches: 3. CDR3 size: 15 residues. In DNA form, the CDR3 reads TGTGCCAGCAGCTTTGGACAGGGAGCTAATGAAAAACTGTTTTTT. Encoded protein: CASSFGQGANEKLFF.

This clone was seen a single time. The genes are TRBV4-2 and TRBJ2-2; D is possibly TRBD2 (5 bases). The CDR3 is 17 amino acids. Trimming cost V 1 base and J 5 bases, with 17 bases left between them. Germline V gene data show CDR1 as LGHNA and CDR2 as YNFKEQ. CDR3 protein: CASSQGETSPGTGELFF. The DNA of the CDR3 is TGTGCCAGCAGCCAAGGGGAGACATCCCCGGGGACCGGGGAGCTGTTTTTT.

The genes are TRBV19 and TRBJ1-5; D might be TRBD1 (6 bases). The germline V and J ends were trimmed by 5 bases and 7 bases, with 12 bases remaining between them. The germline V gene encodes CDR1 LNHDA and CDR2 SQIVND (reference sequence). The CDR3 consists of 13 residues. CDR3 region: CASSSGVWQPQHF. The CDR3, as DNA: TGTGCCAGTAGTTCAGGGGTGTGGCAGCCCCAGCATTTT. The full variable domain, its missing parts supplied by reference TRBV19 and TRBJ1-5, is DGGITQSPKYLFRKEGQNVTLSCEQNLNHDAMYWYRQDPGQGLRLIYYSQIVNDFQKGDIAEGYSVSREKKESFPLTVTSAQKNPTAFYLCASSSGVWQPQHFGDGTRLSIL.

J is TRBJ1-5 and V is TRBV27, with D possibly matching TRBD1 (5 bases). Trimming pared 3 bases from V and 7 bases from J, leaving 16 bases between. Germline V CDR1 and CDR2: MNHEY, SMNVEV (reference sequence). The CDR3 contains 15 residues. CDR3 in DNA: TGTGCCAGCAGTTTCATCGGGGGTTCAGAACAGCCCCAGCATTTT. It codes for CASSFIGGSEQPQHF.

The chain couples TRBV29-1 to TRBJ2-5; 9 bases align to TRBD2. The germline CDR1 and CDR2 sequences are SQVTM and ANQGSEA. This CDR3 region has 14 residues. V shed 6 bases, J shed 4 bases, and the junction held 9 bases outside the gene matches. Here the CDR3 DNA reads TGCAGCGTCGACCTAGCGGGAAGGCGAGAGACCCAGTACTTC. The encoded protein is CSVDLAGRRETQYF.

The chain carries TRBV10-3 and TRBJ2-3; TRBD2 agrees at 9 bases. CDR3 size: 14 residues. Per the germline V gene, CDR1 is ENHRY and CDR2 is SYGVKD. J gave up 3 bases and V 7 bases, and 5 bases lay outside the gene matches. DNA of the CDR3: TGTGCCATCACCTTAGCGGGAGCAACAGATACGCAGTATTTT. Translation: CAITLAGATDTQYF.

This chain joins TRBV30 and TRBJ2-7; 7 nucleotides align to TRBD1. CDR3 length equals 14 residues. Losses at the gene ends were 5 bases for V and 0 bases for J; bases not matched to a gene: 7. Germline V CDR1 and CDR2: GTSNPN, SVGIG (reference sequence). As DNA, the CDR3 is TGTGCCTGGGGTGGACAGGTGAGCTCCTACGAGCAGTACTTC. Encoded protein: CAWGGQVSSYEQYF.

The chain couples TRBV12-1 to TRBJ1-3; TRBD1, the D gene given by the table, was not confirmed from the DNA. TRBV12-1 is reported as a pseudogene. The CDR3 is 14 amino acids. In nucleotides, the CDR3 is TGTGCCAGCAGCTTTGGGCCTCGAGGAAACACCATATATTTT. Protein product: CASSFGPRGNTIYF.

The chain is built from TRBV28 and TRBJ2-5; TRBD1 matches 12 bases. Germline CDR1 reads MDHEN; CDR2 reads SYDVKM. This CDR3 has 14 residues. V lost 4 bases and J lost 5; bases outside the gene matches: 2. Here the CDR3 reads CASSSGQGAETQYF. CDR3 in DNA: TGTGCCAGCAGTTCGGGACAGGGGGCTGAGACCCAGTACTTC.

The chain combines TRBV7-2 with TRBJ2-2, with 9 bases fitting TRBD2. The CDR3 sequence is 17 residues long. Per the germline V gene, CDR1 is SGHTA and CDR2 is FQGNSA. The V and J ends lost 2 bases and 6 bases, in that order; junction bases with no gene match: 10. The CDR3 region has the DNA TGTGCCAGCAGCTTACCTAGCGGGGCTAACGGTCCCGGGGAGCTGTTTTTT. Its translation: CASSLPSGANGPGELFF.

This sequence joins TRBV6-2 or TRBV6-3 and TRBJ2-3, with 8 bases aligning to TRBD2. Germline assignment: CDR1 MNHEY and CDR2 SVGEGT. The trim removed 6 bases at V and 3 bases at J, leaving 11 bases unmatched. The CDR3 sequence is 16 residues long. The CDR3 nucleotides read TGTGCCAGCAGCCCTGGGGGCGGGAGGTTTACAGATACGCAGTATTTT. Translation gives CASSPGGGRFTDTQYF.